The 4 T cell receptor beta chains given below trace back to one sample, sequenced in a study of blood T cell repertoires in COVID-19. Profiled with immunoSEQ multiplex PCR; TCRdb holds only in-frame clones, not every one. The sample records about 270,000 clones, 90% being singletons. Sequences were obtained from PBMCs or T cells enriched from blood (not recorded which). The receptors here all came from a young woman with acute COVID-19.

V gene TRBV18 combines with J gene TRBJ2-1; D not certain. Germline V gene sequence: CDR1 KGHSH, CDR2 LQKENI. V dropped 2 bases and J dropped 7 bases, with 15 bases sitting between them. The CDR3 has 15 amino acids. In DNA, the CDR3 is TGTGCCAGCTCACCAAAACAGACGATCCTGAATGAGCAGTTCTTC. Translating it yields CASSPKQTILNEQFF.

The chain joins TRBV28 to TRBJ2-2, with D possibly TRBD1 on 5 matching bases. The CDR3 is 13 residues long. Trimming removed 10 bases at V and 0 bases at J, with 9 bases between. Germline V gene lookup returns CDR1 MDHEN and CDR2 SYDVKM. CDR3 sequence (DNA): TGTGCCATTAGGACATCGAACACCGGGGAGCTGTTTTTT. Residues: CAIRTSNTGELFF.

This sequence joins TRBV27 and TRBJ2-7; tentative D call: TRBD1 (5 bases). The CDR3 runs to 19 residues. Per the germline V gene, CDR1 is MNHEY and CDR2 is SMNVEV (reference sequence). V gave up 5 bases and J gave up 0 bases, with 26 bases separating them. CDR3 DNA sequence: TGTGCCAGCAGTCCCCTACCCCTCTTTACAGGACGGAGCTCCTACGAGCAGTACTTC. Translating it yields CASSPLPLFTGRSSYEQYF.

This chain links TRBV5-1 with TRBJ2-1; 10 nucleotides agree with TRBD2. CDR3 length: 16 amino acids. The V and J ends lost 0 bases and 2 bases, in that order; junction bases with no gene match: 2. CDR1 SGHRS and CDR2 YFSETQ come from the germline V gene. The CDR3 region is CASSLAGLAAYNEQFF. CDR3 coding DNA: TGCGCCAGCAGCTTGGCCGGACTAGCGGCCTACAATGAGCAGTTCTTC.